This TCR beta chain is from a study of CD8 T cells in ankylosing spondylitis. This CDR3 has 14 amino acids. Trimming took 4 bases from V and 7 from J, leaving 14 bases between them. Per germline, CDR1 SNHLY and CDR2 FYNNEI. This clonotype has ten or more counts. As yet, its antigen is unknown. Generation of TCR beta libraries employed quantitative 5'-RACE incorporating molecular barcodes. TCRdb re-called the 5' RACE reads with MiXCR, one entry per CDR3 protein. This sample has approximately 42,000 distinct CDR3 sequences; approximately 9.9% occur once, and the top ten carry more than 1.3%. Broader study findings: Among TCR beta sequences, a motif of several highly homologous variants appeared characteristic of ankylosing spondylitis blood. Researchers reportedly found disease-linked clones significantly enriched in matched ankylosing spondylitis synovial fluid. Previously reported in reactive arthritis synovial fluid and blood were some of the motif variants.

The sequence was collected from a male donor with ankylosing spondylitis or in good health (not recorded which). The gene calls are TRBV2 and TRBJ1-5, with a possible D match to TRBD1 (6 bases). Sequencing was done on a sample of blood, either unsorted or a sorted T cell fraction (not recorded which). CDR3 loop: CASSAGARDQPQHF. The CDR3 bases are TGTGCCAGCAGTGCGGGGGCGCGGGACCAGCCCCAGCATTTT.